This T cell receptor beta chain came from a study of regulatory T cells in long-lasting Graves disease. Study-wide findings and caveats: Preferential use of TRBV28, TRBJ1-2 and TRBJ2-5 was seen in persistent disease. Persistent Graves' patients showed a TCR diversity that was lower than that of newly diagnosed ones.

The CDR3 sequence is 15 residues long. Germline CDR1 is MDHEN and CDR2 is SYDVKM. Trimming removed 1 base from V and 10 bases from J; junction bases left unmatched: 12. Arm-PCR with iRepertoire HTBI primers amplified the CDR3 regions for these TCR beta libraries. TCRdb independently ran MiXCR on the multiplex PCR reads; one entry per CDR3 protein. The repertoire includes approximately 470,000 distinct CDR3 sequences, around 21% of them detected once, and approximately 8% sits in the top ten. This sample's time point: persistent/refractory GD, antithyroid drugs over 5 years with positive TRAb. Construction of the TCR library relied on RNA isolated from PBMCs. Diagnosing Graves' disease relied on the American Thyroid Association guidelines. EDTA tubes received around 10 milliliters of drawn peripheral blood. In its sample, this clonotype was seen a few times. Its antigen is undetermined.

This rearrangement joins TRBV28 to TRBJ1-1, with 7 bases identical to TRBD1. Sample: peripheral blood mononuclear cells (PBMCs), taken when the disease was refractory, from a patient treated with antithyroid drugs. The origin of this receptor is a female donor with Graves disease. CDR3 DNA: TGTGCCAGCAGTTTATCTCGATTAATGACAGGGTTAGCTTTCTTT. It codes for CASSLSRLMTGLAFF.